This TCR beta chain was sequenced during a study of T cell changes during pregnancy in multiple sclerosis. Generated by immunoSEQ multiplex PCR, the TCRdb table keeps only in-frame clones and is missing some. The data contain around 42,000 clones, more than 85% of them seen just once; the ten biggest clones take up approximately 0.5%. The sequenced sample was CD4+ T cells from peripheral blood mononuclear cells, obtained in the second trimester of pregnancy. The sequence was obtained from a female donor in good health, enrolled as a control in a pregnancy study.

CDR3 residues: CASSLLYGDNYGYTF. CDR3 in DNA: TGTGCCAGCAGCTTATTGTACGGGGATAACTATGGCTACACCTTC. The chain combines TRBV7-9 with TRBJ1-2; D is unresolved. From germline, CDR1 is SEHNR and CDR2 FQNEAQ (reference sequence). The CDR3 loop spans 15 amino acids. The V end lost 2 bases, the J end lost 1 base, and 11 bases lay between the germline ends.